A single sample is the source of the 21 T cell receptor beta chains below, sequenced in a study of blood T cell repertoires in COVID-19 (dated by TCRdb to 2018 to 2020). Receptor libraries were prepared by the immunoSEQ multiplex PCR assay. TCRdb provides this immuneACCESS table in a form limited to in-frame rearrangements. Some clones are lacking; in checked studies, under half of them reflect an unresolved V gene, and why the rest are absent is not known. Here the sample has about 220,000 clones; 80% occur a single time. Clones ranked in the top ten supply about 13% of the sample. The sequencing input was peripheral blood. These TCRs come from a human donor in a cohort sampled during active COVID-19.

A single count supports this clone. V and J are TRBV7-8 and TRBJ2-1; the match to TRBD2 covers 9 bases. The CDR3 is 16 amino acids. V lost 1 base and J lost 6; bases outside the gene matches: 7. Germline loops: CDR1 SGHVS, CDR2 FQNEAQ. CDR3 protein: CASSLGGGGAVNEQFF. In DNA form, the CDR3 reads TGTGCCAGCAGCTTAGGCGGCGGGGGGGCGGTCAATGAGCAGTTCTTC. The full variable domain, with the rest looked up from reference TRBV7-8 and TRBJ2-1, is GAGVSQSPRYKVAKRGQDVALRCDPISGHVSLFWYQQALGQGPEFLTYFQNEAQLDKSGLPSDRFFAERPEGSVSTLKIQRTQQEDSAVYLCASSLGGGGAVNEQFFGPGTRLTVL.

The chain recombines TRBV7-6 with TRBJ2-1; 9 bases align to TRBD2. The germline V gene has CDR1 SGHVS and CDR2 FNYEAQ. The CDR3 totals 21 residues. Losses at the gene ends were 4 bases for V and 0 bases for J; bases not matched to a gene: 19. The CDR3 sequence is CASSYPGGLRSGRSSYNEQFF. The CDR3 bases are TGTGCCAGCAGCTACCCCGGGGGGTTACGGAGCGGGAGGAGCTCCTACAATGAGCAGTTCTTC.

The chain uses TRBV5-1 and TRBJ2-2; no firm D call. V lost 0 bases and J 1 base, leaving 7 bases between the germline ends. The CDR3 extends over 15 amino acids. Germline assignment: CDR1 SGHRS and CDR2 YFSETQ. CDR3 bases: TGCGCCAGCAGCTTGGAACAGCTGAACACCGGGGAGCTGTTTTTT. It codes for CASSLEQLNTGELFF.

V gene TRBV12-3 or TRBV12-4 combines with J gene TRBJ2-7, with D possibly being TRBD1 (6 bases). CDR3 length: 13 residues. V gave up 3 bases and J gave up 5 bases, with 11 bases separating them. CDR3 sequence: CASSFAGVNEQYF. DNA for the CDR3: TGTGCCAGCAGTTTCGCAGGGGTTAACGAGCAGTACTTC.

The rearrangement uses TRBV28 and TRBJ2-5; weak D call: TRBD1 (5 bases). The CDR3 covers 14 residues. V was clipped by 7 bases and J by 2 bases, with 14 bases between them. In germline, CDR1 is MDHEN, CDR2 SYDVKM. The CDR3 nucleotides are TGTGCCAGCACCCCAGGGTCCCAGCAAGAGACCCAGTACTTC. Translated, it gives CASTPGSQQETQYF. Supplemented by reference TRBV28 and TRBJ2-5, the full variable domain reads DVKVTQSSRYLVKRTGEKVFLECVQDMDHENMFWYRQDPGLGLRLIYFSYDVKMKEKGDIPEGYSVSREKKERFSLILESASTNQTSMYLCASTPGSQQETQYFGPGTRLLVL.

The CDR3 coding sequence is TGTGCCAGCAGCCAAGATTTATCCCAGGGGAGAGAGACCCAGTACTTC. This encodes CASSQDLSQGRETQYF. This sequence joins TRBV3-1 (or the pseudogene TRBV3-2) and TRBJ2-5; tentatively, D is TRBD1 (6 bases). Per germline, CDR1 LGHDT and CDR2 YNNKEL (reference sequence). V shed 0 bases and J shed 4 bases, with 15 bases lying between them. CDR3 length: 16 residues.

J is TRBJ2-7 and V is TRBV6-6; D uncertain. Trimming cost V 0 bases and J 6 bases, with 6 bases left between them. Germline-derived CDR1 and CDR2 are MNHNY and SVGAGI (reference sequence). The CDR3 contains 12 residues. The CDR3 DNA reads TGTGCCAGCAGTTACTCGTTCGTCGAGCAGTACTTC. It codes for CASSYSFVEQYF.

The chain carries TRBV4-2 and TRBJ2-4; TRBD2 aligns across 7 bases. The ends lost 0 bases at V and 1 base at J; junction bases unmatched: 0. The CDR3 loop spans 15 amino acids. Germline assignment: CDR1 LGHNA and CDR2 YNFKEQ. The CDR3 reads CASSQEGGAKNIQYF. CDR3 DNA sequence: TGTGCCAGCAGCCAAGAGGGGGGGGCCAAAAACATTCAGTACTTC.

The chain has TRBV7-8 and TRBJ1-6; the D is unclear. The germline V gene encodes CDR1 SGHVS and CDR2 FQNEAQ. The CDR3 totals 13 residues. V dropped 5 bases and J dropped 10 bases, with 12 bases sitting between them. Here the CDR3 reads CASSPSRESPLHF. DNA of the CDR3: TGTGCCAGCAGCCCGTCGAGGGAATCACCCCTCCACTTT.

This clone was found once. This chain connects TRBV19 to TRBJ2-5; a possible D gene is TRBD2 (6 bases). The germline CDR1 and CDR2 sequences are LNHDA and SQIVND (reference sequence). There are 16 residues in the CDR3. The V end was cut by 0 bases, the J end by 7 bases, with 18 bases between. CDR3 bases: TGTGCCAGTAGTATAGAAGGAGGCGGCGGGGTGGGGACCCAGTACTTC. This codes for CASSIEGGGGVGTQYF.

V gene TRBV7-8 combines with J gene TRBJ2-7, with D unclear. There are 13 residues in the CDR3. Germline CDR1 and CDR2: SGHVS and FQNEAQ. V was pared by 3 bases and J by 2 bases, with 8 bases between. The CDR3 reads CASSLADTYEQYF. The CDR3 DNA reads TGTGCCAGCAGCTTGGCAGATACCTACGAGCAGTACTTC. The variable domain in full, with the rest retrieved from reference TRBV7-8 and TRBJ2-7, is GAGVSQSPRYKVAKRGQDVALRCDPISGHVSLFWYQQALGQGPEFLTYFQNEAQLDKSGLPSDRFFAERPEGSVSTLKIQRTQQEDSAVYLCASSLADTYEQYFGPGTRLTVT.

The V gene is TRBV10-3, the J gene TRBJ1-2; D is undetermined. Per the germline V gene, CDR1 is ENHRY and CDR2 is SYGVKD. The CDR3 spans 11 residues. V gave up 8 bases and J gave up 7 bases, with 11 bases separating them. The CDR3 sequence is CAIEMGLGYTF. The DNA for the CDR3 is TGTGCCATCGAAATGGGCCTTGGCTACACCTTC.

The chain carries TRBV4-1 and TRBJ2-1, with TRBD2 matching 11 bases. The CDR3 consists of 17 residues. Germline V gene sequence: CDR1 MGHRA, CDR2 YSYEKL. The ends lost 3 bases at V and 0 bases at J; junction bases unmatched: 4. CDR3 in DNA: TGCGCCAGCAGCCACACTAGCGGGGGCTTCTCCTACAATGAGCAGTTCTTC. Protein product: CASSHTSGGFSYNEQFF.

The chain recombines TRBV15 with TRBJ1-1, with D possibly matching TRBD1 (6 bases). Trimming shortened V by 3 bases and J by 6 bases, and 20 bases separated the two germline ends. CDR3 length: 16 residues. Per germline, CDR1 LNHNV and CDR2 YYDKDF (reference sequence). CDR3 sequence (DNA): TGTGCCACCAGCAGGACCCCCCTGGGGGCGCGGGCTGAAGCTTTCTTT. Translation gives CATSRTPLGARAEAFF.

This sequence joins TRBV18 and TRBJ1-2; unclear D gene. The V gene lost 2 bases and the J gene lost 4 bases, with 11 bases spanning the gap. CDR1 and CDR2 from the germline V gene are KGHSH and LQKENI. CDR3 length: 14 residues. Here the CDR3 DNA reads TGTGCCAGCTCACCAAGCGGACGTAGCTATGGCTACACCTTC. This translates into CASSPSGRSYGYTF. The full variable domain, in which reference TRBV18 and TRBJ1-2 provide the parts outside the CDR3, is NAGVMQNPRHLVRRRGQEARLRCSPMKGHSHVYWYRQLPEEGLKFMVYLQKENIIDESGMPKERFSAEFPKEGPSILRIQQVVRGDSAAYFCASSPSGRSYGYTFGSGTRLTVV.

CDR3: CASSPRGQVNTEAFF. CDR3 sequence (DNA): TGTGCCAGCAGTCCGAGAGGACAGGTTAACACTGAAGCTTTCTTT. The chain couples TRBV28 to TRBJ1-1, with 7 positions matching TRBD1. Trimming at V came to 5 bases and at J to 2 bases, leaving 8 bases not matched to a gene. The CDR3 runs to 15 residues. The germline gives CDR1 MDHEN, CDR2 SYDVKM.

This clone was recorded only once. The DNA of the CDR3 is TGTGCCAGCAGCTTTAACAGGGGGTTAGGCACTGAAGCTTTCTTT. Translating it yields CASSFNRGLGTEAFF. The rearrangement links TRBV7-8 to TRBJ1-1, with TRBD1 matching 8 bases. The CDR3 contains 15 residues. With V trimmed by 3 bases and J by 4 bases, 7 bases remained unmatched. CDR1 SGHVS and CDR2 FQNEAQ come from the germline V gene.

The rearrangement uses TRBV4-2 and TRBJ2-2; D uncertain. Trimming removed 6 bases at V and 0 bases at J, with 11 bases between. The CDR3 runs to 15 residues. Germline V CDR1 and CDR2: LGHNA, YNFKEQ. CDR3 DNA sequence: TGTGCCAGCAGGGCCGATTACGCGAACACCGGGGAGCTGTTTTTT. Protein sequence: CASRADYANTGELFF.

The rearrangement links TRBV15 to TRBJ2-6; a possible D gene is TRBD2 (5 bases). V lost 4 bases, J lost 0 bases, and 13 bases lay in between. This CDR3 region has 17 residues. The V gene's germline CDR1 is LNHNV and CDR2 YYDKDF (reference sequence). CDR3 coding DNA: TGTGCCACCAGCACACTCGCGGGTGACTCTGGGGCCAACGTCCTGACTTTC. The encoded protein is CATSTLAGDSGANVLTF.

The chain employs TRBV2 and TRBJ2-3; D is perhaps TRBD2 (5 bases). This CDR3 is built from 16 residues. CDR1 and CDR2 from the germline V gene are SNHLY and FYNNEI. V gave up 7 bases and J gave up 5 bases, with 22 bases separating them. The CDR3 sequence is CASTAGIQRMGDTQYF. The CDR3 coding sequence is TGTGCCAGCACCGCCGGGATACAACGGATGGGAGATACGCAGTATTTT. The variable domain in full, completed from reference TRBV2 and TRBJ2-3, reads EPEVTQTPSHQVTQMGQEVILRCVPISNHLYFYWYRQILGQKVEFLVSFYNNEISEKSEIFDDQFSVERPDGSNFTLKIRSTKLEDSAMYFCASTAGIQRMGDTQYFGPGTRLTVL.

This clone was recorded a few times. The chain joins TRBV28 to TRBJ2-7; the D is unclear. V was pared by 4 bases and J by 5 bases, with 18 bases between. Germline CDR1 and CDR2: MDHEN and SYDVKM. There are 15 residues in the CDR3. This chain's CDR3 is CASSSLTVSSDEQYF. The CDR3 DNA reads TGTGCCAGCAGTTCGTTGACGGTCTCAAGCGACGAGCAGTACTTC.